This T cell receptor (beta chain) derives from a study of blood T cell repertoires in COVID-19. Overall study: Specimens from acute and convalescent COVID-19 originated in the United States, Italy and Spain. T cells, B-cell-depleted T cells, or PBMCs supplied cDNA or gDNA.

Under the authors' procedure: Using reference gene primer amplification, nucleated cell counts were estimated. Method: immunoSEQ multiplex PCR; TCRdb's copy keeps in-frame clones and lacks some. From that table come the V and J calls and clone size; the DNA was used to work out D and trimming. This sample carries about 71,000 clones, 85% to 90% of them seen once, and the ten largest clones take approximately 2.9%. With 4 bases clipped from V and 3 bases from J, the junction kept 4 bases outside the gene matches. Germline CDR1 SGHNT, CDR2 YYREEE (reference sequence). The CDR3 extends over 14 amino acids.

This sequence was found in a man aged 45-65 years with acute or convalescent COVID-19. The source material was peripheral blood. The chain uses TRBV5-4 and TRBJ1-2; 9 bases fit TRBD1. As DNA, the CDR3 is TGTGCCAGCAGCCAGACAGGGGGGGACTATGGCTACACCTTC. Protein sequence: CASSQTGGDYGYTF.